These 16 T cell receptor beta chains were sequenced from one sample in a study of cytomegalovirus exposure and HLA in healthy donors. PCR used 60 Vbeta primers and 13 Jbeta primers. Sequencing used immunoSEQ multiplex PCR; TCRdb keeps in-frame clones, though not all of them. With over 90,000 clones in the sample, the ten largest clones hold about 3%. Sequenced: PBMCs. These receptor sequences come from a man aged 40-49 years in good health and CMV-seronegative.

The V call is TRBV5-4, the J call TRBJ2-5; D is ambiguous. The J call may not be correct, given that the DNA end is closer to TRBJ2-7. The CDR3 runs to 15 residues. Germline V lookup: CDR1 SGHNT, CDR2 YYREEE (reference sequence). In DNA, the CDR3 is TGTGCCAGCAGCTTTGCAGCTACCCCTTACTACGAGCAGTACTTC. Protein sequence: CASSFAATPYYEQYF.

This chain uses TRBV9 with TRBJ2-7, with D tentatively TRBD1 (6 bases). The V end lost 2 bases, the J end lost 2 bases, and 11 bases lay between the germline ends. Germline V gene lookup returns CDR1 SGDLS and CDR2 YYNGEE. There are 14 residues in the CDR3. CDR3 DNA sequence: TGTGCCAGCAGCGTCAGGGGTCCCACCTACGAGCAGTACTTC. Amino acids: CASSVRGPTYEQYF.

The gene calls are TRBV6-1 and TRBJ2-1, with TRBD2 matching over 10 bases. This CDR3 has 15 residues. V was pared by 3 bases and J by 6 bases, with 5 bases of the junction left unmatched. Germline values: CDR1 MNHNS, CDR2 SASEGT. CDR3 in amino acids: CASSDGSSGGNEQFF. The DNA of the CDR3 is TGTGCCAGCAGTGATGGCTCTAGCGGGGGCAATGAGCAGTTCTTC.

In nucleotides, the CDR3 is TGTGCCAGCAGCCGAGAGTATGGTCGCGATACGCAGTATTTT. This gives the protein CASSREYGRDTQYF. V is TRBV5-4 and J is TRBJ2-3; unclear D gene. V dropped 4 bases and J dropped 6 bases, with 15 bases sitting between them. CDR1 is SGHNT and CDR2 is YYREEE in the germline V gene (reference sequence). The CDR3 consists of 14 residues.

The chain joins TRBV9 to TRBJ2-7; TRBD1 is a possible D gene (5 bases). This CDR3 contains 15 residues. Germline V gives CDR1 SGDLS, CDR2 YYNGEE. The V end lost 0 bases, the J end lost 1 base, and 11 bases lay between the germline ends. In DNA form, the CDR3 reads TGTGCCAGCAGCGTAGAGGCAGGGCAATCCTACGAGCAGTACTTC. It encodes CASSVEAGQSYEQYF.

The gene calls are TRBV7-2 and TRBJ1-2; 7 bases agree with TRBD1. This CDR3 spans 15 amino acids. Germline CDR1 is SGHTA and CDR2 is FQGNSA. With V trimmed by 4 bases and J by 6 bases, 11 bases remained unmatched. The CDR3 here is CASSSRQGVVNGYTF. Written as DNA, the CDR3 is TGTGCCAGCAGCTCAAGACAGGGAGTAGTTAATGGCTACACCTTC.

V usage is TRBV27 and J usage is TRBJ2-1, with 12 bases aligning to TRBD2. Germline V CDR1 and CDR2: MNHEY, SMNVEV (reference sequence). The trim removed 3 bases at V and 2 bases at J, leaving 2 bases unmatched. The CDR3 is 16 residues long. In nucleotides, the CDR3 is TGTGCCAGCAGTTTCGGACTAGCGGGACCCTACAATGAGCAGTTCTTC. Amino acid sequence: CASSFGLAGPYNEQFF.

The CDR3 spells CASSLGATGIDYGYTF. The DNA for the CDR3 is TGTGCCAGCAGCTTAGGGGCGACAGGGATCGACTATGGCTACACCTTC. This chain joins TRBV7-9 and TRBJ1-2; TRBD1 aligns across 7 bases. Germline trimming cut 1 base from V and 3 bases from J; bases unmatched to any gene: 8. Germline values: CDR1 SEHNR, CDR2 FQNEAQ (reference sequence). The CDR3 length is 16 residues. The full variable domain, with the rest looked up from reference TRBV7-9 and TRBJ1-2, is DTGVSQNPRHKITKRGQNVTFRCDPISEHNRLYWYRQTLGQGPEFLTYFQNEAQLEKSRLLSDRFSAERPKGSFSTLEIQRTEQGDSAMYLCASSLGATGIDYGYTFGSGTRLTVV.

The V gene is TRBV30, the J gene TRBJ1-2, with D perhaps matching TRBD1 (5 bases). The V end lost 5 bases, the J end lost 7 bases, and 17 bases lay between the germline ends. The CDR3 consists of 13 residues. Germline V CDR1 and CDR2: GTSNPN, SVGIG (reference sequence). For the CDR3, the DNA is TGTGCCTGGGGCCTGTGGCGGGGCGGTGGCTACACCTTC. It encodes CAWGLWRGGGYTF.

This chain joins TRBV7-9 and TRBJ2-3, with D perhaps TRBD2 (7 bases). The CDR3 totals 15 residues. The germline gives CDR1 SEHNR, CDR2 FQNEAQ (reference sequence). The ends were cut back, 2 bases at V and 9 bases at J, with 18 bases in the middle. CDR3 nucleotides: TGTGCCAGCAGCTTAAGTGGCGGAGGGGGGGAAACGCAGTATTTT. It encodes CASSLSGGGGETQYF.

This chain uses TRBV5-1 with TRBJ2-3; 11 bases are shared with TRBD2. Germline CDR1 SGHRS, CDR2 YFSETQ. This CDR3 spans 15 amino acids. The V and J ends lost 2 bases and 5 bases, in that order; junction bases with no gene match: 4. The CDR3 DNA reads as TGCGCCAGCAGCTTTAGCGGGGGGGCAGTAGATACGCAGTATTTT. This codes for CASSFSGGAVDTQYF.

The rearrangement links TRBV5-4 to TRBJ2-1; TRBD1 matches at 10 bases. Germline V gives CDR1 SGHNT, CDR2 YYREEE (reference sequence). The ends lost 6 bases at V and 9 bases at J; junction bases unmatched: 12. CDR3 length: 15 residues. The CDR3 DNA is TGTGCCAGCACCTCTCTTGACAGGGGGCGTCCTGAGCAGTTCTTC. It codes for CASTSLDRGRPEQFF.

The chain is built from TRBV5-6 and TRBJ1-2; 8 bases agree with TRBD1. V trimming: 0 bases; J trimming: 4 bases; junction bases outside the gene matches: 11. Germline lookup yields CDR1 SGHDT and CDR2 YYEEEE. This CDR3 comprises 17 residues. The CDR3 sequence is CASSLVVTGASGYGYTF. CDR3 coding DNA: TGTGCCAGCAGCTTGGTTGTGACAGGGGCTTCAGGCTATGGCTACACCTTC. The whole variable domain, remainder taken from reference TRBV5-6 and TRBJ1-2, is DAGVTQSPTHLIKTRGQQVTLRCSPKSGHDTVSWYQQALGQGPQFIFQYYEEEERQRGNFPDRFSGHQFPNYSSELNVNALLLGDSALYLCASSLVVTGASGYGYTFGSGTRLTVV.

The J gene is TRBJ1-2, the V gene TRBV28, with D possibly matching TRBD1 (5 bases). The CDR3 has 14 residues. CDR1 and CDR2 from the germline V gene are MDHEN and SYDVKM. V lost 2 bases and J lost 8, with 15 bases in between. Here the CDR3 reads CASSLSGRGVGYTF. The CDR3 DNA reads TGTGCCAGCAGTTTAAGCGGCCGGGGGGTGGGCTACACCTTC.

V and J are TRBV5-4 and TRBJ1-3, with 7 bases fitting TRBD1. Germline V gene lookup returns CDR1 SGHNT and CDR2 YYREEE (reference sequence). Trimming at V came to 4 bases and at J to 1 base, leaving 5 bases not matched to a gene. The CDR3 loop spans 15 amino acids. The DNA of the CDR3 is TGTGCCAGCAGCCTCCGACAGGGATCTGGAAACACCATATATTTT. Protein product: CASSLRQGSGNTIYF.

This rearrangement joins TRBV5-1 to TRBJ1-3, with D hard to call. This CDR3 comprises 13 residues. Germline V gene lookup returns CDR1 SGHRS and CDR2 YFSETQ. With 4 bases removed from V and 2 bases from J, the gap between germline ends came to 7 bases. CDR3 coding DNA: TGCGCCAGCAGCCGCAGTCCTGGAAACACCATATATTTT. As protein: CASSRSPGNTIYF.